The sequence of this T cell receptor (beta chain) was determined in a study of T cell repertoires in cytomegalovirus infection. Study summary: Well-studied HLA-B-restricted epitopes and recently identified HLA-C-restricted epitopes of CMV were both used in the study. Both CMV infection and a matching HLA type were indicated by public TCR beta signatures.

Regarding this clonotype: Antigen unknown. At one boundary the junction diverges from the germline segment, which might be a read error.

Points from the study as a whole: HLA-C-restricted CMV-specific TCR beta clonotypes were dominant in the ex vivo response. Cumulated frequencies of public TCR beta families served to identify carriers of CMV plus the relevant HLA.

CDR3 length: 16 amino acids. TCRdb recomputed calls from the reads with MiXCR, one row per CDR3 protein. This table holds about 920,000 distinct CDR3 sequences, roughly 30% found once. This clonotype was sampled from a human donor in good health (CMV status not recorded). Some clones in this sample may be carry-over from other donors' samples. The chain links TRBV12-3 or TRBV12-4 to TRBJ1-4, with D possibly being TRBD1 (5 bases). Sequenced here: cultured CD8+ T cells from PBMCs, sampled from culture after CMV antigen stimulation. This CDR3 is CVSSRPRGGLNEKLFF. CDR3 nucleotide sequence: TGTGTCAGCAGCCGACCTAGGGGAGGACTAAATGAAAAACTGTTTTTT.